This T cell receptor beta chain stems from a study of monozygotic twins with inflammatory bowel disease. General study points: Differing immunosuppressive treatments may have added variability to patient repertoires.

To note about this clonotype: Its cognate antigen is unknown.

Template switching added UMIs carrying a 6-nucleotide sample barcode. TCRalpha and TCRbeta cDNA went through nested PCRs of 16 and 9 cycles, two in total. TCRdb reprocessed the 5' RACE reads; each CDR3 protein has one entry and no DNA is given. The sample table includes over 110,000 distinct CDR3 sequences. The CDR3 is 16 amino acids. Germline V gene data show CDR1 as SGHRS and CDR2 as YFSETQ. This receptor was obtained from a human donor with ulcerative colitis or Crohn's disease, or a healthy co-twin of an affected twin (not recorded which). The V call is TRBV5-1, the J call TRBJ1-1. The specimen sequenced was blood. Here the CDR3 reads CASSLRLLWEGTEAFF. The variable domain in full, completed from reference TRBV5-1 and TRBJ1-1, reads KAGVTQTPRYLIKTRGQQVTLSCSPISGHRSVSWYQQTPGQGLQFLFEYFSETQRNKGNFPGRFSGRQFSNSRSEMNVSTLELGDSALYLCASSLRLLWEGTEAFFGQGTRLTVV.